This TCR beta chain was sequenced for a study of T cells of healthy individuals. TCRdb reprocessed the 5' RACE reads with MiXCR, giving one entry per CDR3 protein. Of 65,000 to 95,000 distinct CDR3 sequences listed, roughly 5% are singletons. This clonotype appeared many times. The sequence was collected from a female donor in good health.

The CDR3 region is CSVGGDSGTDTQYF. The CDR3 bases are TGCAGCGTTGGTGGGGACAGTGGGACAGATACGCAGTATTTT. The J gene is TRBJ2-3, the V gene TRBV29-1; 7 bases map to TRBD1. Germline lookup yields CDR1 SQVTM and CDR2 ANQGSEA. This CDR3 region has 14 residues. Trimming took 4 bases from V and 3 from J; bases not matched to a gene: 7.